This T cell receptor beta chain was found in a study of blood T cell repertoires in COVID-19. V lost 4 bases, J lost 6 bases, and 7 bases stayed unmatched. The length of the CDR3 is 14 residues. Germline V gene lookup returns CDR1 SGHRS and CDR2 YFSETQ. The repertoire was sequenced with immunoSEQ multiplex PCR; TCRdb's copy has only in-frame clones and lacks some. The table has around 28,000 clones, roughly 87% seen once; the top ten hold about 51%. The sample was peripheral blood. The V call is TRBV5-1, the J call TRBJ1-2; 9 bases are a match to TRBD1. This receptor was taken from a human donor with acute or convalescent COVID-19. The donor label of this sample is uncertain. The CDR3 DNA follows: TGCGCCAGCAGCCGGACAGGGGCTGAGAATGGCTACACCTTC. Residues: CASSRTGAENGYTF.